These T cell receptor beta chains were read from a single sample in a study of blood T cell repertoires in COVID-19. Sequencing was performed with immunoSEQ multiplex PCR; in TCRdb, only in-frame clones are kept and a portion is missing. The sample records 60,000 to 80,000 clones, 65% to 90% being singletons. The sample taken for sequencing was peripheral blood. These TCRs come from a man between 50 and 59 years old with acute or convalescent COVID-19. The CDR3 runs from the conserved cysteine through the conserved F or W. D genes are given only for firm matches. The size entry is marked missing in some rows and otherwise reads once, few, many or a size class.

V	J	D	size	DNA	CDR3
TRBV25-1	TRBJ2-7	TRBD1	NA	TGTGCCAGCAGTGAGGGGGGACAGGGCGAGTCCTACGAGCAGTACTTC	CASSEGGQGESYEQYF
TRBV19	TRBJ2-5	TRBD2	NA	TGTGCCAGTAGGCTAGCGGGGGGTTCAGAGACCCAGTACTTC	CASRLAGGSETQYF
TRBV18	TRBJ2-1	TRBD1	NA	TGTGCCAGCTCACGTACCGACAGGGTACGGGGCAATGAGCAGTTCTTC	CASSRTDRVRGNEQFF
TRBV2	TRBJ1-1	NA	NA	TGTGCCAGCAGGCCAAATTTACAGGGGAACACTGAAGCTTTCTTT	CASRPNLQGNTEAFF
TRBV29-1	TRBJ1-2	NA	NA	TGCAGCGTTGAAGAGGGTGGGGGACTAAACTATGGCTACACCTTC	CSVEEGGGLNYGYTF
TRBV5-1	TRBJ2-4	NA	NA	TGCGCCAGCAGCTTGTCTCTGAGCCTAGCCAAAAACATTCAGTACTTC	CASSLSLSLAKNIQYF
TRBV6-5	TRBJ2-7	TRBD2	few	TGTGCCAGCAGTTCGTTCTCTAGCGGGAGCTACGAGCAGTACTTC	CASSSFSSGSYEQYF
TRBV5-6	TRBJ2-5	TRBD2	NA	TGTGCCAGCAGCTTGGAGCTCCTAGCGGGGGAAGAGACCCAGTACTTC	CASSLELLAGEETQYF
TRBV4-2	TRBJ2-1	TRBD1	once	TGTGCCAGCAGCCTAAAACAGGGGGGCCTATTATCTGAGCAGTTCTTC	CASSLKQGGLLSEQFF
TRBV5-1	TRBJ2-1	TRBD2	NA	TGCGCCAGCAGCCCCCTACCGCTAGCGGGGGGGCTATATGAGCAGTTCTTC	CASSPLPLAGGLYEQFF
TRBV7-6	TRBJ2-1	TRBD2	NA	TGTGCCAGCAGCTGGGGACTAGCGGGGGGCCTTTGGAATGAGCAGTTCTTC	CASSWGLAGGLWNEQFF
TRBV27	TRBJ2-7	TRBD1	NA	TGTGCCAGCGGAACAGGGGGCTCCTACGAGCAGTACTTC	CASGTGGSYEQYF
TRBV5-6	TRBJ1-2	NA	NA	TGTGCCAGCAGCTTGGCCCGGTCAGGGCCCACCTATGGCTACACCTTC	CASSLARSGPTYGYTF
TRBV20-1	TRBJ1-1	NA	once	TGCAGTGCTAGTTCACAGCCCTTTAACACTGAAGCTTTCTTT	CSASSQPFNTEAFF
TRBV10-3	TRBJ1-6	NA	NA	TGTGCCATCAGTGGAGGTAATGCTCGTTCCTATAATTCACCCCTCCACTTT	CAISGGNARSYNSPLHF
TRBV5-1	TRBJ2-5	TRBD2	NA	TGCGCCAGCAGCTTGGGGTCTAGCGGGGGACAGTACCAAGAGACCCAGTACTTC	CASSLGSSGGQYQETQYF
TRBV19	TRBJ1-4	TRBD1	NA	TGTGCCAGTAGGAAGTCCGGGACAGGCTATGCAACTAATGAAAAACTGTTTTTT	CASRKSGTGYATNEKLFF
TRBV7-9	TRBJ2-7	TRBD1	few	TGTGCCAGCAGCCCCCGCGGACAGGGGGCGTCTTACGAGCAGTACTTC	CASSPRGQGASYEQYF
TRBV5-5	TRBJ2-1	NA	NA	TGTGCCAGCAGCCGCGGGGGCAGTTCCTACAATGAGCAGTTCTTC	CASSRGGSSYNEQFF
TRBV10-3	TRBJ2-3	NA	few	TGTGCCATCAGTGAGGCAGCAGATACGCAGTATTTT	CAISEAADTQYF
TRBV24-1	TRBJ2-1	NA	NA	TGTGCCACCAGTGATTTGGAGAACAATGAGCAGTTCTTC	CATSDLENNEQFF